This entry lists 9 T cell receptor beta chains sequenced from one sample in a study of blood T cell repertoires in COVID-19. Only in-frame clones appear in the TCRdb table, and some are missing; sequencing was by immunoSEQ multiplex PCR. The table includes 200,000 to 250,000 clones, 65% to 90% detected once. The source material was peripheral blood. The receptor source for this set is a woman aged 50 to 65 with acute or convalescent COVID-19.

The J gene is TRBJ2-1, the V gene TRBV5-5; D uncertain. Per germline, CDR1 SGHKS and CDR2 YYEKEE (reference sequence). The germline V and J ends were trimmed by 4 bases and 5 bases, with 10 bases remaining between them. The CDR3 length is 13 residues. Here the CDR3 DNA reads TGTGCCAGCAGCCCTTTAGCCAACAATGAGCAGTTCTTC. Its translation is CASSPLANNEQFF.

The chain carries TRBV4-2 and TRBJ1-2; the D is unclear. V was trimmed by 1 base and J by 7 bases, leaving 7 bases between them. The CDR3 is 12 amino acids. Germline V gene lookup returns CDR1 LGHNA and CDR2 YNFKEQ. The CDR3 here is CASSQGAGGYTF. The CDR3 DNA reads TGTGCCAGCAGCCAAGGGGCCGGTGGCTACACCTTC.

The chain employs TRBV7-9 and TRBJ1-2; 7 positions agree with TRBD1. This CDR3 is 14 amino acids long. V lost 0 bases and J lost 7; bases outside the gene matches: 5. CDR1 and CDR2 from the germline V gene are SEHNR and FQNEAQ (reference sequence). The CDR3 region has the DNA TGTGCCAGCAGCTTAGCCGCAGGGGGAGCTGGCTACACCTTC. Amino acid sequence: CASSLAAGGAGYTF.

The chain is built from TRBV5-6 and TRBJ2-3; 8 bases align to TRBD2. Germline V lookup: CDR1 SGHDT, CDR2 YYEEEE. The junction had 8 bases not matched to a gene; V was cut back by 4 bases and J by 4 bases. The CDR3 is 15 residues long. CDR3: CASSEGLDMADTQYF. The CDR3 nucleotides are TGTGCCAGCAGCGAGGGACTAGACATGGCAGATACGCAGTATTTT.

The chain carries TRBV30 and TRBJ1-1; D remains unclear. V was clipped by 4 bases and J by 3 bases, with 12 bases between them. The CDR3 sequence is 13 residues long. CDR1 and CDR2 (germline): GTSNPN, SVGIG (reference sequence). The CDR3 DNA reads as TGTGCCTGGACACGCAACCGGGACACTGAAGCTTTCTTT. It encodes CAWTRNRDTEAFF.

The J gene is TRBJ1-2, the V gene TRBV28; 8 bases are shared with TRBD1. Losses at the gene ends were 11 bases for V and 6 bases for J; bases not matched to a gene: 8. Germline V gives CDR1 MDHEN, CDR2 SYDVKM. The CDR3 covers 12 residues. CDR3 protein: CAAGQGEDGYTF. CDR3 nucleotide sequence: TGTGCCGCAGGACAGGGAGAGGATGGCTACACCTTC.

V gene TRBV14 combines with J gene TRBJ2-7; 9 positions agree with TRBD1. The CDR3 is made up of 15 amino acids. Trimming cost V 4 bases and J 6 bases; bases outside gene matches: 10. Germline assignment: CDR1 SGHDN and CDR2 FVKESK. The DNA for the CDR3 is TGTGCCAGCAGCCGACCGGGACAGGGCTTGTTCGAGCAGTACTTC. Protein: CASSRPGQGLFEQYF.

The chain joins TRBV27 to TRBJ1-2, with 7 bases fitting TRBD1. The CDR3 has 12 amino acids. CDR1 is MNHEY, CDR2 SMNVEV, per germline (reference sequence). The trim removed 6 bases at V and 4 bases at J, leaving 2 bases unmatched. CDR3 coding DNA: TGTGCCAGCAGCCCAGGGGGCTATGGCTACACCTTC. Its translation: CASSPGGYGYTF.

The chain employs TRBV19 and TRBJ2-7; 9 nucleotides align to TRBD2. This CDR3 comprises 14 residues. CDR1 LNHDA and CDR2 SQIVND come from the germline V gene (reference sequence). The junction had 8 bases not matched to a gene; V was cut back by 5 bases and J by 6 bases. The CDR3 reads CASSGTSYVGEQYF. The CDR3 nucleotides are TGTGCCAGTAGTGGGACTAGCTACGTTGGCGAGCAGTACTTC.